Each of the 16 T cell receptor beta chains below was sequenced from the same sample in a study of beta chain features in type 1 diabetes. Investigators reverse transcribed all isolated RNA, so they sequenced expressed TCRB transcripts. Assay: immunoSEQ multiplex PCR; the TCRdb copy retains only in-frame clones and omits some. The data contain around 430,000 clones, approximately 30% of them singletons. The sequencing sample was made of naive CD4+ T cells from blood. Receptors originate from a man aged 18 to 29 in good health.

This clone has only a few counts. The genes are TRBV27 and TRBJ2-3; D remains unclear. This CDR3 region has 14 residues. Germline V gene lookup returns CDR1 MNHEY and CDR2 SMNVEV (reference sequence). Trimming took off 3 bases at V and 3 bases at J, with 10 bases between the two ends. The CDR3 nucleotides read TGTGCCAGCAGTTTGAGAGGTTCAACAGATACGCAGTATTTT. This encodes CASSLRGSTDTQYF.

V and J are TRBV28 and TRBJ2-1, with 13 bases fitting TRBD2. Looked up from germline, CDR1 is MDHEN and CDR2 is SYDVKM. The CDR3 contains 16 residues. J was trimmed by 8 bases and V by 0 bases; bases with no gene match: 4. The CDR3 loop reads CASSLWELAGGDEQFF. DNA for the CDR3: TGTGCCAGCAGTTTATGGGAACTAGCGGGAGGGGATGAGCAGTTCTTC.

This clone was recorded a few times. This CDR3 is also generated by other DNA sequences in the sample. V is TRBV29-1 and J is TRBJ2-7; D ambiguous. Germline CDR1 reads SQVTM; CDR2 reads ANQGSEA. The CDR3 is made up of 12 amino acids. The V end lost 6 bases, the J end lost 2 bases, and 11 bases lay between the germline ends. CDR3 nucleotides: TGCAGCGTCGCCGGGTCGCCCTACGAGCAGTACTTC. It codes for CSVAGSPYEQYF.

This clone has just a few counts. This rearrangement joins TRBV9 to TRBJ2-7; no clear D. Germline values: CDR1 SGDLS, CDR2 YYNGEE. Between the trimmed V and J ends, which lost 0 bases and 2 bases, there was a span of 9 bases. CDR3 length equals 14 residues. The CDR3 loop reads CASSVDPGTYEQYF. Written as DNA, the CDR3 is TGTGCCAGCAGCGTAGATCCTGGAACCTACGAGCAGTACTTC.

This clone was seen only a few times. The chain is built from TRBV5-1 and TRBJ2-3; 9 nucleotides agree with TRBD1. This CDR3 spans 14 amino acids. CDR1 is SGHRS and CDR2 is YFSETQ in the germline V gene. V lost 4 bases to trimming and J lost 1 base; unmatched junction nucleotides: 1. The CDR3 is CASSGDRGTDTQYF. CDR3 nucleotide sequence: TGCGCCAGCAGCGGGGACAGGGGCACAGATACGCAGTATTTT. Variable domain in full (rest from reference TRBV5-1 and TRBJ2-3): KAGVTQTPRYLIKTRGQQVTLSCSPISGHRSVSWYQQTPGQGLQFLFEYFSETQRNKGNFPGRFSGRQFSNSRSEMNVSTLELGDSALYLCASSGDRGTDTQYFGPGTRLTVL.

CDR3 in amino acids: CASSDRGGNTEAFF. In nucleotides, the CDR3 is TGTGCCAGCAGTGACAGGGGTGGGAACACTGAAGCTTTCTTT. V is TRBV25-1 and J is TRBJ1-1; D is possibly TRBD1 (6 bases). Germline CDR1 reads MGHDK; CDR2 reads SYGVNS. This CDR3 is built from 14 residues. V was shortened by 3 bases and J by 1 base, with 9 bases between the two germline ends.

CDR3 sequence (DNA): TGTGCCAGCTGCCGGGGCGGCAGCTCCTACAATGAGCAGTTCTTC. Encoded protein: CASCRGGSSYNEQFF. This chain connects TRBV9 to TRBJ2-1, with D possibly being TRBD1 or TRBD2 (5 bases each). The CDR3 extends over 15 amino acids. V was clipped by 7 bases and J by 0 bases, with 14 bases between them. Germline-derived CDR1 and CDR2 are SGDLS and YYNGEE.

This clone was seen more than once but under ten times. The chain uses TRBV30 and TRBJ1-2, with no clear D. The CDR3 is 13 residues long. Germline loops: CDR1 GTSNPN, CDR2 SVGIG (reference sequence). V lost 1 base and J lost 6, with 12 bases in between. In DNA, the CDR3 is TGTGCCTGGAGTGACACAGCCACCAATGGCTACACCTTC. This gives the protein CAWSDTATNGYTF.

This clone was picked up a small number of times. This chain joins TRBV25-1 and TRBJ2-5, with 7 bases that match TRBD1. J lost 7 bases, V lost 6 bases, and 17 bases had no gene match. From germline, CDR1 is MGHDK and CDR2 SYGVNS. This CDR3 contains 16 residues. The CDR3 nucleotides read TGTGCCAGCAGCTCAGCGCGATACAGGGGCGAGGGGACCCAGTACTTC. It translates to CASSSARYRGEGTQYF.

The CDR3 region has the DNA TGTGCCAGCAGCCAACGGACCGATGGCTACACCTTC. Encoded protein: CASSQRTDGYTF. The V and J genes are TRBV7-9 and TRBJ1-2; D unclear. V lost 5 bases, J lost 6 bases, and 10 bases lay in between. The CDR3 totals 12 residues. CDR1 is SEHNR, CDR2 FQNEAQ, per germline (reference sequence).

The chain recombines TRBV30 with TRBJ1-3; D unresolved. V lost 1 base and J 8 bases, leaving 6 bases between the germline ends. In germline, CDR1 is GTSNPN, CDR2 SVGIG (reference sequence). CDR3 length: 11 residues. This chain's CDR3 is CAWSGADTIYF. The CDR3 DNA sequence: TGTGCCTGGAGTGGAGCTGACACCATATATTTT.

The J gene is TRBJ1-1, the V gene TRBV7-2, with 7 bases fitting TRBD1. Germline-derived CDR1 and CDR2 are SGHTA and FQGNSA. The trim removed 5 bases at V and 5 bases at J, leaving 5 bases unmatched. The CDR3 is made up of 13 amino acids. In DNA, the CDR3 is TGTGCCAGCAGCATTGCAGGGGGAACTGAAGCTTTCTTT. Protein sequence: CASSIAGGTEAFF.

The chain uses TRBV7-9 and TRBJ1-1, with D tentatively TRBD1 (5 bases). Germline V CDR1 and CDR2: SEHNR, FQNEAQ (reference sequence). The germline V and J ends were trimmed by 1 base and 3 bases, with 12 bases remaining between them. This CDR3 is built from 15 residues. The CDR3 nucleotides read TGTGCCAGCAGCTTAGAATCCGGCAGGGACACTGAAGCTTTCTTT. It yields the protein CASSLESGRDTEAFF. The variable domain in full, completed from reference TRBV7-9 and TRBJ1-1, reads DTGVSQNPRHKITKRGQNVTFRCDPISEHNRLYWYRQTLGQGPEFLTYFQNEAQLEKSRLLSDRFSAERPKGSFSTLEIQRTEQGDSAMYLCASSLESGRDTEAFFGQGTRLTVV.

This clone was counted only a few times. The J gene is TRBJ1-4, the V gene TRBV21-1; the table's D call TRBD1 went unverified against the DNA. TRBV21-1 is reported as a pseudogene. CDR3 size: 17 residues. This CDR3 reads CAGSSKEVQGKDEKLFF. As DNA, the CDR3 is TGTGCCGGCAGCAGCAAAGAGGTGCAGGGGAAGGATGAAAAACTGTTTTTT.

V gene TRBV7-3 combines with J gene TRBJ2-1, with no clear D. Trimming removed 4 bases from V and 10 bases from J, with 11 bases in between. From germline, CDR1 is SGHTA and CDR2 FQGTGA. The CDR3 covers 12 residues. The CDR3 loop reads CASSSLFGEQFF. CDR3 DNA sequence: TGTGCCAGCAGCTCCCTCTTTGGGGAGCAGTTCTTC.

The chain's CDR3 is CASSVGVYSNQPQHF. The CDR3 DNA is TGTGCCAGCAGCGTAGGCGTGTATAGCAATCAGCCCCAGCATTTT. The gene calls are TRBV9 and TRBJ1-5; D unclear. V was pared by 0 bases and J by 0 bases, with 7 bases between. From germline, CDR1 is SGDLS and CDR2 YYNGEE. This CDR3 has 15 residues. Together with reference TRBV9 and TRBJ1-5, the CDR3 gives the full variable domain: DSGVTQTPKHLITATGQRVTLRCSPRSGDLSVYWYQQSLDQGLQFLIQYYNGEERAKGNILERFSAQQFPDLHSELNLSSLELGDSALYFCASSVGVYSNQPQHFGDGTRLSIL.